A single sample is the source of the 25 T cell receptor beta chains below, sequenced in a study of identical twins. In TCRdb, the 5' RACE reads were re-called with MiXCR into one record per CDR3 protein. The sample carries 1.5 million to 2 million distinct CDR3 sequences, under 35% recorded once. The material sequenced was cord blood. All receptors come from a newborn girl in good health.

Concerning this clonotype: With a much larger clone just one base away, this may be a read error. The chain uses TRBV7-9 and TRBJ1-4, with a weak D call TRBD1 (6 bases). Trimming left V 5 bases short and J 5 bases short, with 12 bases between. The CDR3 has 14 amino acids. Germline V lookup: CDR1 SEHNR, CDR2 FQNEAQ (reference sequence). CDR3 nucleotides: TGTGCCAGCAGCGTAAGACAGGTCAATGAAAAACTGTTTTTT. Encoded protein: CASSVRQVNEKLFF.

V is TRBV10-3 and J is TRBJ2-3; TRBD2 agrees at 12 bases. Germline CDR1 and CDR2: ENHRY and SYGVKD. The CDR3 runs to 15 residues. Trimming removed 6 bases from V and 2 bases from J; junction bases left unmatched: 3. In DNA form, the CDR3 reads TGTGCCATCAGGACTAGCGGGGGTTTCACAGATACGCAGTATTTT. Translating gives CAIRTSGGFTDTQYF.

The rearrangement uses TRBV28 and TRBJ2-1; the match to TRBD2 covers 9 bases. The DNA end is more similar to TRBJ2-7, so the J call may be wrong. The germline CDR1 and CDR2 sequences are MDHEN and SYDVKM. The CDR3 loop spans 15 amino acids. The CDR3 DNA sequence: TGTGCCAGCAGTCAGCTAGCGGGATTCTACAATGAGCAGTACTTC. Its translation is CASSQLAGFYNEQYF.

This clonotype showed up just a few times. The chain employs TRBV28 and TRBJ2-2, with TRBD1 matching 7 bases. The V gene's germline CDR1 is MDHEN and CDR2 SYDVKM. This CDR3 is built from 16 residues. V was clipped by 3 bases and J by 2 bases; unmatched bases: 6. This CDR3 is CASSLKRGQNTGELFF. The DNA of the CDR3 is TGTGCCAGCAGTTTGAAGAGGGGGCAAAACACCGGGGAGCTGTTTTTT.

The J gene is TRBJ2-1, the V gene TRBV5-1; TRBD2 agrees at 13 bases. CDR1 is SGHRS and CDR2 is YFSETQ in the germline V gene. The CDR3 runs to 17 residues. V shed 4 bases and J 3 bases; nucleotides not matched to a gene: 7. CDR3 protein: CASSPRTSGSFYNEQFF. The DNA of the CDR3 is TGCGCCAGCAGCCCCAGGACTAGCGGGAGCTTCTACAATGAGCAGTTCTTC. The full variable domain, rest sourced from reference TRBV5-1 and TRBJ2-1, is KAGVTQTPRYLIKTRGQQVTLSCSPISGHRSVSWYQQTPGQGLQFLFEYFSETQRNKGNFPGRFSGRQFSNSRSEMNVSTLELGDSALYLCASSPRTSGSFYNEQFFGPGTRLTVL.

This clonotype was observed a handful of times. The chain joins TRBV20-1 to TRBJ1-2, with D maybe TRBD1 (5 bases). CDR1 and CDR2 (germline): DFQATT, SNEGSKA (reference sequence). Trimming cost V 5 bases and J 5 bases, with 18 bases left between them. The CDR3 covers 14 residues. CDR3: CSAFSTQGGYGYTF. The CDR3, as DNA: TGCAGTGCTTTTTCAACCCAGGGAGGGTATGGCTACACCTTC.

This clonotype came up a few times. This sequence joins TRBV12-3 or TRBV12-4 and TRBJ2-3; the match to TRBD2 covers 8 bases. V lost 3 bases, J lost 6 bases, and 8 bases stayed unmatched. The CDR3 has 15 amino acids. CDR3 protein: CASSFGLAHFDTQYF. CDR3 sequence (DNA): TGTGCCAGCAGTTTCGGACTAGCCCACTTCGATACGCAGTATTTT.

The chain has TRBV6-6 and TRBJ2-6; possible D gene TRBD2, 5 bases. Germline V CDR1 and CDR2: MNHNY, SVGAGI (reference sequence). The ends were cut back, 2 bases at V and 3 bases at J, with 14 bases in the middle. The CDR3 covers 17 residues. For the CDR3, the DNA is TGTGCCAGCAGTTACCTTACAGAGCGGATTGGGGCCAACGTCCTGACTTTC. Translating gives CASSYLTERIGANVLTF.

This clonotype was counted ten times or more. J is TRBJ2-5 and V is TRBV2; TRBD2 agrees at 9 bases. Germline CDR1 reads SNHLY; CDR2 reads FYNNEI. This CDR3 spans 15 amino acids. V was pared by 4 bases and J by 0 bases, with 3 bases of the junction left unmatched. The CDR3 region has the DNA TGTGCCAGCAGTGGATTAGCGGGAGACCAAGAGACCCAGTACTTC. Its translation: CASSGLAGDQETQYF.

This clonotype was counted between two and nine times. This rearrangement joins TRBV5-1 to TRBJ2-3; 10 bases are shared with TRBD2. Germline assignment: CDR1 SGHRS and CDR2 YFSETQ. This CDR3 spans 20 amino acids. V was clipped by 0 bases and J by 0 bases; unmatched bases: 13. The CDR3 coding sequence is TGCGCCAGCAGCTTGGTTCCAGCGGGAGGGCTTCTTACTAGCACAGATACGCAGTATTTT. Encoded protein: CASSLVPAGGLLTSTDTQYF. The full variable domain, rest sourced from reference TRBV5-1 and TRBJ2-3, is KAGVTQTPRYLIKTRGQQVTLSCSPISGHRSVSWYQQTPGQGLQFLFEYFSETQRNKGNFPGRFSGRQFSNSRSEMNVSTLELGDSALYLCASSLVPAGGLLTSTDTQYFGPGTRLTVL.

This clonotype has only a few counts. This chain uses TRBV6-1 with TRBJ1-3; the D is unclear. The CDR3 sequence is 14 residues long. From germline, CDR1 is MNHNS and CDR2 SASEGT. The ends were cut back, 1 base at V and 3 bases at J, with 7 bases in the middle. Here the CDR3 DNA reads TGTGCCAGCAGTGAAGTAGAACTTGGAAACACCATATATTTT. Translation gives CASSEVELGNTIYF.

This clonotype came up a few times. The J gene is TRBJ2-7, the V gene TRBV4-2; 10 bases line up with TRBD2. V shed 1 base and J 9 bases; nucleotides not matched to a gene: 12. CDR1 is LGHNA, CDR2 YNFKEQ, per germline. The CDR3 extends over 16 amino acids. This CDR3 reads CASSQVRASGGKVQYF. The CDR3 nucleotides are TGTGCCAGCAGCCAAGTAAGGGCTAGCGGGGGAAAGGTGCAGTACTTC.

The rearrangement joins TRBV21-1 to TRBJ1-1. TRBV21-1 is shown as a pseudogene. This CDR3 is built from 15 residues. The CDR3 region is CASPPVNRRDTEAFF. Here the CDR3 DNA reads TGTGCCAGTCCCCCGGTTAATAGACGGGATACTGAAGCTTTCTTT.

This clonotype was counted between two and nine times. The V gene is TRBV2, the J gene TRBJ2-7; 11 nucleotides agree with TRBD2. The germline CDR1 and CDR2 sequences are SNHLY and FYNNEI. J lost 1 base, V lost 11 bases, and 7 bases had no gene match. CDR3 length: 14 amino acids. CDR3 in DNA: TGTGCCGGACTGGGACTAGCGGATTCCTACGAGCAGTACTTC. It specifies CAGLGLADSYEQYF.

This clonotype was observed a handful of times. The DNA of the CDR3 is TGTGCCACCAGTGACTCTTCAGGGGGGACGTACAATGAGCAGTTCTTC. Amino acid sequence: CATSDSSGGTYNEQFF. The J gene is TRBJ2-1, the V gene TRBV24-1; maybe TRBD1 (7 bases). This CDR3 is built from 16 residues. CDR1 and CDR2 (germline): KGHDR, SFDVKD. V lost 4 bases to trimming and J lost 4 bases, with 16 bases between them.

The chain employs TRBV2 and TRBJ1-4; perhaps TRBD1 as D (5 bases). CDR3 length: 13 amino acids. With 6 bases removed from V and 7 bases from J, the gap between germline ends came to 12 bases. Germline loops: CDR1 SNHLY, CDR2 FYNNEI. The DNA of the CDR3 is TGTGCCAGCAGAAGGTCAAGGGGTGAAAAACTGTTTTTT. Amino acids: CASRRSRGEKLFF.

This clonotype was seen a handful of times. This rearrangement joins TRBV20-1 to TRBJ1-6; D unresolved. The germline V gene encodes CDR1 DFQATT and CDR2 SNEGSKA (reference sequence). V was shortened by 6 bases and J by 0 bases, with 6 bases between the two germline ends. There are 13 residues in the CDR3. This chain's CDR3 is CSAGSSYNSPLHF. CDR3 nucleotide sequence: TGCAGTGCCGGGAGCTCCTATAATTCACCCCTCCACTTT.

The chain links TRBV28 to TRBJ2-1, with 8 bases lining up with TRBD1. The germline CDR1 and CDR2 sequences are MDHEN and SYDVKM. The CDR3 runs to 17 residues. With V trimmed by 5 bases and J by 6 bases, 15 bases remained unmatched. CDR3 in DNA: TGTGCCAGCAGTATCCACCACGCAGGGGGCAAGGGCAATGAGCAGTTCTTC. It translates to CASSIHHAGGKGNEQFF.

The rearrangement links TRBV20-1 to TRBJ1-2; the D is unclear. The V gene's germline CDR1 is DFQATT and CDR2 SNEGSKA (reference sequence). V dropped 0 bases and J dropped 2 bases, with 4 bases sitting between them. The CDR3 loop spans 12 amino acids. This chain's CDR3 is CSAREYNYGYTF. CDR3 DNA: TGCAGTGCTAGAGAGTACAACTATGGCTACACCTTC.

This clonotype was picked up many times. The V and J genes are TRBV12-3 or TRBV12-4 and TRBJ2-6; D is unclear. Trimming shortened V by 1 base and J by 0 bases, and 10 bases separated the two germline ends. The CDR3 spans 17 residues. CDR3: CASSLGSFSSGANVLTF. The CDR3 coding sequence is TGTGCCAGCAGTTTAGGGTCTTTTAGCTCTGGGGCCAACGTCCTGACTTTC.

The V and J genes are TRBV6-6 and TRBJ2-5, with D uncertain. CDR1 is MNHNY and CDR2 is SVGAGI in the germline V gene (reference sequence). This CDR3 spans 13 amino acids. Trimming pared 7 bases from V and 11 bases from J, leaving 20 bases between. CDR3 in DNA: TGTGCCAGCAAGTCTGCGACCTACAATGAGCAGTACTTC. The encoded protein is CASKSATYNEQYF.

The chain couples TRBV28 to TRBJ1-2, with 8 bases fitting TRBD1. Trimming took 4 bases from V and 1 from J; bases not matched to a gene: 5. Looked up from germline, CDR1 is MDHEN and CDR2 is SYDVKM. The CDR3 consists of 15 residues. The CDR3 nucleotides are TGTGCCAGCAGTTCACGGACAGGGCTTAACTATGGCTACACCTTC. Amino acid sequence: CASSSRTGLNYGYTF.

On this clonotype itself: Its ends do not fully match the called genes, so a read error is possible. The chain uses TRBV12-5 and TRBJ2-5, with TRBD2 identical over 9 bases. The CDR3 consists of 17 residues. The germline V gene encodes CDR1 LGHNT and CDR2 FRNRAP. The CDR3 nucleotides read TGTGCTGGTGGTTTGGGACTAGCAAGTAGGACACAAGAGACCCAGTACTTC. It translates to CAGGLGLASRTQETQYF.

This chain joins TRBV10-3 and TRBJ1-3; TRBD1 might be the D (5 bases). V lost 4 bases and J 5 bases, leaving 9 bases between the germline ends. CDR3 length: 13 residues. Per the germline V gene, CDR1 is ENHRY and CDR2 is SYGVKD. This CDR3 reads CAISAGGRNTIYF. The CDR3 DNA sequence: TGTGCCATCAGTGCCGGGGGAAGAAACACCATATATTTT.

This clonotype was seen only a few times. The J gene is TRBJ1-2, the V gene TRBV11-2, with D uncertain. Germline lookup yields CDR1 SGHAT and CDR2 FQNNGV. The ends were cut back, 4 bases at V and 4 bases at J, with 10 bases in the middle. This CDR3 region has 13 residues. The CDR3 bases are TGTGCCAGCAGCTCCCAACCAGGCTATGGCTACACCTTC. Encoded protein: CASSSQPGYGYTF.